Listed here are 3 T cell receptor beta chains from one sample, sequenced in a study of cytomegalovirus exposure and HLA in healthy donors. Both 60 Vbeta primers and 13 Jbeta primers went into the PCR. The repertoire was sequenced with immunoSEQ multiplex PCR; TCRdb's copy has only in-frame clones and lacks some. The sample has more than 70,000 clones; less than 85% are singletons. Sequencing input: PBMCs. All receptors derive from a woman aged 45-60 years in good health and CMV-seropositive.

The gene calls are TRBV28 and TRBJ2-1; TRBD2 agrees at 14 bases. The trim removed 6 bases at V and 1 base at J, leaving 2 bases unmatched. Germline CDR1 MDHEN, CDR2 SYDVKM. This CDR3 has 16 amino acids. This CDR3 reads CASRGTSGRSYNEQFF. The CDR3 DNA sequence: TGTGCCAGCAGGGGGACTAGCGGGAGATCCTACAATGAGCAGTTCTTC. Full variable domain (remainder filled in from reference TRBV28 and TRBJ2-1): DVKVTQSSRYLVKRTGEKVFLECVQDMDHENMFWYRQDPGLGLRLIYFSYDVKMKEKGDIPEGYSVSREKKERFSLILESASTNQTSMYLCASRGTSGRSYNEQFFGPGTRLTVL.

This sequence joins TRBV2 and TRBJ2-5; 8 nucleotides match TRBD1. Germline loops: CDR1 SNHLY, CDR2 FYNNEI. The CDR3 contains 14 residues. Trimming removed 7 bases from V and 4 bases from J; junction bases left unmatched: 8. This CDR3 reads CASTTTGVVETQYF. CDR3 nucleotides: TGTGCCAGCACTACGACAGGGGTTGTAGAGACCCAGTACTTC.

The J gene is TRBJ2-1, the V gene TRBV6-4; possibly TRBD2 for D (6 bases). Germline CDR1 and CDR2: MRHNA and SNTAGT. The CDR3 contains 15 residues. The V gene lost 3 bases and the J gene lost 1 base, with 10 bases spanning the gap. This chain's CDR3 is CASSEYGGSYNEQFF. In nucleotides, the CDR3 is TGTGCCAGCAGTGAGTACGGGGGATCCTACAATGAGCAGTTCTTC.